Shown below are 14 T cell receptor beta chains from a single sample sequenced in a study of vaccination and CD4 T cells after COVID-19. The time point is: late sampling 161 to 241 days after vaccination in three convalescent patients. This sample's treatment: roughly 10-day PBMC culture with coronavirus spike peptide pools or control peptides (ViraFEST assay). The Oncomine TCR Beta short-read assay generated sequence data from the DNA of cultured CD4+ T cells. TCRdb re-derived calls from the PCR reads in MiXCR, one entry per CDR3 protein. The top ten hold roughly 16% of the sample, which has over 15,000 distinct CDR3 sequences, approximately 44% seen once. For these TCRs, the target antigens are not known. The material was CD4+ T cells from blood, cultured in vitro, obtained about 7 months after SARS-CoV-2 vaccination. These receptors were taken from a human donor who had recovered from COVID-19.

The rearrangement links TRBV24-1 to TRBJ2-5, with TRBD2 matching 9 bases. V was pared by 1 base and J by 4 bases, with 3 bases of the junction left unmatched. This CDR3 has 15 amino acids. CDR1 and CDR2 (germline): KGHDR, SFDVKD. Here the CDR3 reads CATSDFKAGGETQYF. The CDR3 DNA is TGTGCCACCAGTGATTTTAAAGCGGGAGGAGAGACCCAGTACTTC.

The chain links TRBV11-2 to TRBJ1-1, with TRBD1 matching over 7 bases. The CDR3 extends over 15 amino acids. CDR1 and CDR2 from the germline V gene are SGHAT and FQNNGV. The V gene end was trimmed by 5 bases and the J gene end by 11 bases; junction bases not matched to a gene: 17. This chain's CDR3 is CASSVNRGQVNRAFF. The DNA of the CDR3 is TGTGCCAGCAGCGTTAACCGAGGACAGGTGAATAGGGCTTTCTTT.

CDR3 nucleotide sequence: TGTGCCAGCAGTTTACTTAGCGGAGCCTCAGATACGCAGTATTTT. Amino acids: CASSLLSGASDTQYF. The J gene is TRBJ2-3, the V gene TRBV7-2; D perhaps matches TRBD2 (6 bases). CDR1 and CDR2 (germline): SGHTA, FQGNSA. The CDR3 consists of 15 residues. Trimming took 6 bases from V and 4 from J, leaving 17 bases between them.

This chain links TRBV20-1 with TRBJ2-1; no firm D call. The CDR3 is 14 residues long. Trimming took 1 base from V and 4 from J, leaving 11 bases between them. CDR1 is DFQATT and CDR2 is SNEGSKA in the germline V gene (reference sequence). The CDR3 reads CSARGGTLYNEQFF. DNA for the CDR3: TGCAGTGCTAGAGGGGGAACACTGTACAATGAGCAGTTCTTC.

This clonotype was counted only a few times. The genes are TRBV27 and TRBJ2-7, with TRBD2 as a possible D gene (5 bases). In germline, CDR1 is MNHEY, CDR2 SMNVEV (reference sequence). The V gene lost 6 bases and the J gene lost 3 bases, with 9 bases spanning the gap. The CDR3 runs to 12 residues. CDR3 loop: CASSLRGYEQYF. The CDR3 region has the DNA TGTGCCAGCAGCCTTCGGGGCTACGAGCAGTACTTC.

This clonotype came up once. The V call is TRBV14, the J call TRBJ1-6; possibly TRBD1 for D (5 bases). The V and J ends lost 5 bases and 4 bases respectively, with 12 bases between them. The germline gives CDR1 SGHDN, CDR2 FVKESK. The CDR3 sequence is 15 residues long. In DNA form, the CDR3 reads TGTGCCAGCAGCGCGCTGGGGCGATATAATTCACCCCTCCACTTT. This gives the protein CASSALGRYNSPLHF. The full variable domain, in which reference TRBV14 and TRBJ1-6 provide the parts outside the CDR3, is EAGVTQFPSHSVIEKGQTVTLRCDPISGHDNLYWYRRVMGKEIKFLLHFVKESKQDESGMPNNRFLAERTGGTYSTLKVQPAELEDSGVYFCASSALGRYNSPLHFGNGTRLTVT.

The sample holds a few counts of this clonotype. The chain joins TRBV19 to TRBJ1-1; 7 nucleotides align to TRBD1. After removal of 0 bases from V and 1 base from J, the junction contained 8 bases not matched to a gene. This CDR3 spans 17 amino acids. Germline CDR1 reads LNHDA; CDR2 reads SQIVND (reference sequence). The CDR3 spells CASSIDGRGLWNTEAFF. CDR3 DNA sequence: TGTGCCAGTAGTATAGATGGGAGGGGGCTCTGGAACACTGAAGCTTTCTTT.

This rearrangement joins TRBV6-1 to TRBJ1-2, with TRBD1 matching 10 bases. There are 13 residues in the CDR3. V lost 5 bases and J lost 6; bases outside the gene matches: 3. Germline-derived CDR1 and CDR2 are MNHNS and SASEGT. For the CDR3, the DNA is TGTGCCAGCAGTCTGGGACAGGGGCATGGCTACACCTTC. This sequence encodes CASSLGQGHGYTF.

The chain carries TRBV2 and TRBJ1-2, with D possibly matching TRBD1 (5 bases). The CDR3 is 10 amino acids. The ends were cut back, 6 bases at V and 6 bases at J, with 5 bases in the middle. Germline values: CDR1 SNHLY, CDR2 FYNNEI. The CDR3 nucleotides are TGTGCCAGCAGACAGGATGGCTACACCTTC. Amino acid sequence: CASRQDGYTF.

This clonotype was observed a handful of times. CDR3 amino acids: CASRLGGADYGYTF. DNA for the CDR3: TGTGCCAGCAGGCTCGGAGGGGCTGACTATGGCTACACCTTC. The J gene is TRBJ1-2, the V gene TRBV7-2; possible D gene TRBD1, 5 bases. Germline lookup yields CDR1 SGHTA and CDR2 FQGNSA. The CDR3 sequence is 14 residues long. Trimming left V 6 bases short and J 3 bases short, with 14 bases between.

The rearrangement uses TRBV6-5 and TRBJ2-6; no reliable D call. There are 15 residues in the CDR3. Germline CDR1 reads MNHEY; CDR2 reads SVGAGI. V lost 0 bases and J 0 bases, leaving 3 bases between the germline ends. Written as DNA, the CDR3 is TGTGCCAGCAGTTACTCGAGCTCTGGGGCCAACGTCCTGACTTTC. Protein: CASSYSSSGANVLTF.

The chain has TRBV6-5 and TRBJ2-2; tentatively, D is TRBD1 (5 bases). Trimming took 3 bases from V and 2 from J, leaving 10 bases between them. CDR1 is MNHEY, CDR2 SVGAGI, per germline. This CDR3 contains 15 residues. CDR3 DNA sequence: TGTGCCAGCAGTTATTGGACAACTAACACCGGGGAGCTGTTTTTT. It encodes CASSYWTTNTGELFF.

This rearrangement joins TRBV7-9 to TRBJ1-5; 9 nucleotides line up with TRBD1. The CDR3 sequence is 15 residues long. Germline CDR1 is SEHNR and CDR2 is FQNEAQ (reference sequence). Germline trimming cut 5 bases from V and 1 base from J; bases unmatched to any gene: 3. The CDR3 DNA follows: TGTGCCAGCAGCCCTGGGACAGGGAGCAATCAGCCCCAGCATTTT. Protein product: CASSPGTGSNQPQHF.

This clonotype showed up just a few times. V is TRBV19 and J is TRBJ1-2; perhaps TRBD1 as D (6 bases). The CDR3 is 13 amino acids. Trimming cost V 4 bases and J 8 bases, with 14 bases left between them. CDR1 LNHDA and CDR2 SQIVND come from the germline V gene (reference sequence). The CDR3 DNA reads as TGTGCCAGTAGTAATACAGGGCGGGCGGGCTACACCTTC. This sequence encodes CASSNTGRAGYTF.